This TCR beta chain was observed in a study of cytomegalovirus exposure and HLA in healthy donors. The wider study: There were 100 million to 120 million unique TCR beta sequences, drawn from 200 million or so T cells, in an earlier analysis. Study-wide points: Several of the most significant clusters were apparently associated with common viral pathogens in a later analysis. Immune exposure was documented only through CMV serostatus.

Trimming cost V 5 bases and J 0 bases, with 18 bases left between them. The CDR3 runs 17 residues. CDR1 is SGHDT and CDR2 is YYEEEE in the germline V gene. This clone has only a few counts. Its antigen is as yet unknown. The PCR ran on 60 Vbeta and 13 Jbeta primers. TCRdb's table, derived via immunoSEQ multiplex PCR, lists solely in-frame clones and lacks some. The table lists some 110,000 clones, roughly 76% of them singletons. This TCR was sampled from a man aged 25-45 years in good health and CMV-seronegative. The gene calls are TRBV5-6 and TRBJ2-1; weak D call: TRBD2 (6 bases). Material for sequencing was PBMCs. CDR3 nucleotides: TGTGCCAGCAGTCGGTACGGGGGAGCGAGCTCCTACAATGAGCAGTTCTTC. Translation gives CASSRYGGASSYNEQFF.